This TCR beta chain was found in a study of neurological immune-mediated disorders. Findings and caveats of the study: Phylogenetic grouping assigned the repertoires of 18 of 34 multiple sclerosis patients to a single cluster of related CDR3 sequences. This cluster may be a repertoire-level signature. The authors found no clinical or MRI feature associated with the multiple sclerosis repertoire cluster.

There are many counts of this clonotype. Its target is not known. Using its own MiXCR run on the 5' RACE reads, TCRdb lists one record per CDR3 protein. The profile shows some 61,000 distinct CDR3 sequences, roughly 3.6% of them singletons. Trimming cost V 6 bases and J 3 bases, with 17 bases left between them. Germline V gene data show CDR1 as LNHNV and CDR2 as YYDKDF (reference sequence). The CDR3 has 15 amino acids. This clonotype was obtained from a man aged 25 to 40 with multiple sclerosis. The sample comprised PBMCs. The chain is built from TRBV15 and TRBJ1-1; D is unresolved. The CDR3 sequence is CATRNVPREDTEAFF. CDR3 nucleotides: TGTGCCACCAGGAACGTCCCGAGGGAGGACACTGAAGCTTTCTTT.